In this sample, the clone carrying this T cell receptor beta chain turned up a few times. The entry originates in a study of cytomegalovirus exposure and HLA in healthy donors. The CDR3 sequence is 11 residues long. Trimming pared 5 bases from V and 7 bases from J, leaving 5 bases between. Germline V gene sequence: CDR1 MNHEY, CDR2 SVGAGI. This PCR relied on a set of 60 Vbeta primers and 13 Jbeta primers. The method was immunoSEQ multiplex PCR; TCRdb's version includes in-frame clones alone and lacks a portion of them. The sample shows around 280,000 clones, around 90% of them seen only once. This TCR was sampled from a woman aged 18-29 years in good health and CMV-seronegative. The V call is TRBV6-5, the J call TRBJ1-4; no clear D gene. The sequencing input was PBMCs. CDR3 nucleotides: TGTGCCAGCAGTACGGGTGAAAAACTGTTTTTT. Its protein is CASSTGEKLFF.